One sample yielded the 20 T cell receptor beta chains listed below, sequenced in a study of cytomegalovirus exposure and HLA in healthy donors. Primers: 60 Vbeta forward and 13 Jbeta reverse. Only in-frame clones appear in the TCRdb table, and some are missing; sequencing was by immunoSEQ multiplex PCR. The sample shows over 90,000 clones, and less than 4% sits with its ten largest clones. Sequencing was carried out using PBMCs. These receptors were taken from a man aged 40-49 years in good health and CMV-seronegative.

The chain employs TRBV5-1 and TRBJ2-1; D might be TRBD2 (5 bases). The CDR3 spans 14 residues. V dropped 4 bases and J dropped 9 bases, with 17 bases sitting between them. Germline CDR1 is SGHRS and CDR2 is YFSETQ. This CDR3 is CASSVRQGGGEQFF. The CDR3 bases are TGCGCCAGCAGCGTGAGACAAGGAGGTGGTGAGCAGTTCTTC.

The rearrangement joins TRBV7-8 to TRBJ2-5; maybe TRBD1 (5 bases). This CDR3 contains 14 residues. Germline V gives CDR1 SGHVS, CDR2 FQNEAQ. V lost 6 bases, J lost 9 bases, and 20 bases lay in between. The CDR3 DNA is TGTGCCAGCAGGGATACGACAGCGCTTGGGGCCCAGTACTTC. It codes for CASRDTTALGAQYF.

The chain is built from TRBV6-5 and TRBJ2-7; possibly TRBD1 for D (6 bases). The germline CDR1 and CDR2 sequences are MNHEY and SVGAGI. V was cut by 5 bases and J by 5 bases, with 16 bases left in between. The CDR3 length is 14 residues. CDR3 region: CASSDRNPLDEQYF. CDR3 sequence (DNA): TGTGCCAGCAGTGACAGGAACCCTTTGGACGAGCAGTACTTC.

The chain combines TRBV2 with TRBJ1-6, with TRBD1 matching over 10 bases. Germline trimming cut 6 bases from V and 9 bases from J; bases unmatched to any gene: 5. Germline CDR1 is SNHLY and CDR2 is FYNNEI. This CDR3 comprises 14 residues. Here the CDR3 DNA reads TGTGCCAGCAGCGATAGACAGGGGGCTTCACCCCTCCACTTT. Protein sequence: CASSDRQGASPLHF.

The V gene is TRBV19, the J gene TRBJ1-5; D may be TRBD1 (6 bases). Trimming took 6 bases from V and 0 from J, leaving 9 bases between them. In germline, CDR1 is LNHDA, CDR2 SQIVND (reference sequence). The CDR3 is 14 residues long. The CDR3: CASRVGHSNQPQHF. In nucleotides, the CDR3 is TGTGCCAGTAGAGTGGGACATAGCAATCAGCCCCAGCATTTT.

The gene calls are TRBV9 and TRBJ1-5; TRBD1 aligns across 7 bases. The V segment lost 3 bases and the J segment 11 bases; nucleotides outside the gene matches: 26. CDR1 and CDR2 (germline): SGDLS, YYNGEE. This CDR3 has 19 amino acids. CDR3 sequence (DNA): TGTGCCAGCAGCGGGATTGGGACAGTACGGGGGAGTGGGTTCGGGGCCCAGCATTTT. Amino acids: CASSGIGTVRGSGFGAQHF.

The chain recombines TRBV30 with TRBJ2-2; D is ambiguous. Per the germline V gene, CDR1 is GTSNPN and CDR2 is SVGIG (reference sequence). Trimming shortened V by 1 base and J by 5 bases, and 5 bases separated the two germline ends. The CDR3 runs 12 residues. The CDR3 sequence is CAWSGNTGELFF. CDR3 DNA sequence: TGTGCCTGGAGTGGTAATACCGGGGAGCTGTTTTTT.

The J gene is TRBJ2-1, the V gene TRBV18; tentative D call: TRBD1 (6 bases). Deletions cut 1 base from V and 13 bases from J, with 11 bases between. This CDR3 spans 12 amino acids. Germline-derived CDR1 and CDR2 are KGHSH and LQKENI. The CDR3 is CASSPQTGSQFF. Written as DNA, the CDR3 is TGTGCCAGCTCACCACAGACAGGCTCACAGTTCTTC. Full variable domain (outside the CDR3, taken from reference TRBV18 and TRBJ2-1): NAGVMQNPRHLVRRRGQEARLRCSPMKGHSHVYWYRQLPEEGLKFMVYLQKENIIDESGMPKERFSAEFPKEGPSILRIQQVVRGDSAAYFCASSPQTGSQFFGPGTRLTVL.

V gene TRBV6-6 combines with J gene TRBJ2-7; TRBD1 aligns across 9 bases. Trimming cost V 4 bases and J 4 bases; bases outside gene matches: 8. The CDR3 loop spans 15 amino acids. Per germline, CDR1 MNHNY and CDR2 SVGAGI (reference sequence). DNA of the CDR3: TGTGCCAGCAGTTCACCAGACAGGGGGTCGTACGAGCAGTACTTC. As protein: CASSSPDRGSYEQYF.

V gene TRBV27 combines with J gene TRBJ2-1; 8 bases are shared with TRBD2. Looked up from germline, CDR1 is MNHEY and CDR2 is SMNVEV (reference sequence). This CDR3 region has 14 residues. With V trimmed by 4 bases and J by 8 bases, 7 bases remained unmatched. The CDR3 region has the DNA TGTGCCAGCAGTTCGGGGGGGGGCATAGATGAGCAGTTCTTC. Protein: CASSSGGGIDEQFF.

The gene calls are TRBV2 and TRBJ1-5, with TRBD1 as a possible D gene (6 bases). This CDR3 region has 13 residues. Between the trimmed V and J ends, which lost 8 bases and 2 bases, there was a span of 10 bases. Germline CDR1 and CDR2: SNHLY and FYNNEI. The chain's CDR3 is CASWGLGNQPQHF. CDR3 nucleotides: TGTGCCAGCTGGGGGCTTGGCAATCAGCCCCAGCATTTT. Full variable domain (missing parts from reference TRBV2 and TRBJ1-5): EPEVTQTPSHQVTQMGQEVILRCVPISNHLYFYWYRQILGQKVEFLVSFYNNEISEKSEIFDDQFSVERPDGSNFTLKIRSTKLEDSAMYFCASWGLGNQPQHFGDGTRLSIL.

V is TRBV6-5 and J is TRBJ2-7, with TRBD1 identical over 9 bases. Germline V gene lookup returns CDR1 MNHEY and CDR2 SVGAGI. V lost 10 bases, J lost 4 bases, and 8 bases stayed unmatched. CDR3 size: 13 residues. This CDR3 is CATARDRAYEQYF. Written as DNA, the CDR3 is TGTGCCACCGCAAGGGACAGGGCGTACGAGCAGTACTTC.

The J gene is TRBJ1-2, the V gene TRBV29-1; D may be TRBD1 (5 bases). The CDR3 extends over 11 amino acids. Germline CDR1 is SQVTM and CDR2 is ANQGSEA. V lost 1 base and J 10 bases, leaving 10 bases between the germline ends. The CDR3 loop reads CSVEGGTDYTF. The CDR3 DNA follows: TGCAGCGTTGAAGGAGGGACTGACTACACCTTC.

This chain links TRBV5-4 with TRBJ1-5; D possibly corresponds to TRBD1 (6 bases). The CDR3 runs to 16 residues. V lost 0 bases to trimming and J lost 2 bases, with 12 bases between them. Germline values: CDR1 SGHNT, CDR2 YYREEE (reference sequence). The CDR3 sequence is CASSLGGGRGNQPQHF. For the CDR3, the DNA is TGTGCCAGCAGCTTGGGGGGGGGCAGGGGCAATCAGCCCCAGCATTTT.

The CDR3 loop is CATGTSGDTQYF. The CDR3 coding sequence is TGTGCCACCGGGACTAGCGGAGATACGCAGTATTTT. The chain combines TRBV10-3 with TRBJ2-3, with 11 bases identical to TRBD2. CDR3 length: 12 residues. The germline V gene has CDR1 ENHRY and CDR2 SYGVKD. With 10 bases clipped from V and 5 bases from J, the junction kept 2 bases outside the gene matches.

The chain combines TRBV6-6 with TRBJ2-3; D is possibly TRBD1 (6 bases). The CDR3 runs to 14 residues. V lost 2 bases and J lost 2, with 8 bases in between. Per germline, CDR1 MNHNY and CDR2 SVGAGI (reference sequence). This CDR3 is CASSYGQYTDTQYF. In DNA form, the CDR3 reads TGTGCCAGCAGTTACGGACAGTACACAGATACGCAGTATTTT.

The chain joins TRBV6-5 to TRBJ1-2; 11 bases align to TRBD1. Germline loops: CDR1 MNHEY, CDR2 SVGAGI. The CDR3 has 16 amino acids. J was trimmed by 5 bases and V by 2 bases; bases with no gene match: 7. CDR3 sequence reads: CASSYRGTGGRYGYTF. The CDR3 nucleotides read TGTGCCAGCAGTTACCGAGGGACAGGGGGAAGATATGGCTACACCTTC.

The chain joins TRBV7-8 to TRBJ2-7, with D maybe TRBD2 (6 bases). The CDR3 has 17 residues. In germline, CDR1 is SGHVS, CDR2 FQNEAQ. V lost 7 bases and J 5 bases, leaving 27 bases between the germline ends. In DNA, the CDR3 is TGTGCCAGCACCTCGAGGCGGCTAGCGCCCAATCGCCACGAGCAGTACTTC. The encoded protein is CASTSRRLAPNRHEQYF.

The chain employs TRBV30 and TRBJ2-3, with 11 bases fitting TRBD2. Losses at the gene ends were 6 bases for V and 5 bases for J; bases not matched to a gene: 13. Germline V gene sequence: CDR1 GTSNPN, CDR2 SVGIG (reference sequence). The CDR3 consists of 16 residues. The CDR3 sequence is CACPDVGLAALDTQYF. In DNA form, the CDR3 reads TGTGCCTGCCCGGACGTGGGACTAGCGGCCTTAGATACGCAGTATTTT.

The V and J genes are TRBV18 and TRBJ1-1, with 10 bases aligning to TRBD1. Looked up from germline, CDR1 is KGHSH and CDR2 is LQKENI. J gave up 1 base and V 2 bases, and 7 bases lay outside the gene matches. This CDR3 spans 17 amino acids. CDR3 coding DNA: TGTGCCAGCTCACCAATATGGGACAGGGGAACGAACACTGAAGCTTTCTTT. Amino acid sequence: CASSPIWDRGTNTEAFF. Combining the CDR3 with reference TRBV18 and TRBJ1-1 gives the whole variable domain NAGVMQNPRHLVRRRGQEARLRCSPMKGHSHVYWYRQLPEEGLKFMVYLQKENIIDESGMPKERFSAEFPKEGPSILRIQQVVRGDSAAYFCASSPIWDRGTNTEAFFGQGTRLTVV.